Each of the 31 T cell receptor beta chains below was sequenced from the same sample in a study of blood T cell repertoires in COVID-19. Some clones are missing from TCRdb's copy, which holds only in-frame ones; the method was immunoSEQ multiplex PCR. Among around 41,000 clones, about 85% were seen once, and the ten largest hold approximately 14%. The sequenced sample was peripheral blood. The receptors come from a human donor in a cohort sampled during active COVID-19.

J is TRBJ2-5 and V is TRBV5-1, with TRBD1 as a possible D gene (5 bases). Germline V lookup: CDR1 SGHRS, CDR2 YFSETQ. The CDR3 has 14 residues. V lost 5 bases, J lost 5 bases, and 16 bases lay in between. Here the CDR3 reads CASRVGRIWETQYF. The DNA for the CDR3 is TGCGCCAGCAGAGTGGGGCGGATATGGGAGACCCAGTACTTC.

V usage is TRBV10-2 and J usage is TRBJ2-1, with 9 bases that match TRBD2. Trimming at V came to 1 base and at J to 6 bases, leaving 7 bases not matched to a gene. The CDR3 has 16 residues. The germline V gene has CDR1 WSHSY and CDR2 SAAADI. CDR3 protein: CASSELGGGAFNEQFF. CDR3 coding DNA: TGCGCCAGCAGTGAGTTGGGCGGGGGGGCGTTCAATGAGCAGTTCTTC.

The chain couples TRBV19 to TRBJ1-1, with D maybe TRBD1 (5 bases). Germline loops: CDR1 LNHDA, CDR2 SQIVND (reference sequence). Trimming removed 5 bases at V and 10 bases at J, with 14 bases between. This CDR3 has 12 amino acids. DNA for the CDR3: TGTGCCAGTAGTGTCCGGGACTTGCGAGCTTTCTTT. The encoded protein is CASSVRDLRAFF. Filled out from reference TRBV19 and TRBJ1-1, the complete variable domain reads DGGITQSPKYLFRKEGQNVTLSCEQNLNHDAMYWYRQDPGQGLRLIYYSQIVNDFQKGDIAEGYSVSREKKESFPLTVTSAQKNPTAFYLCASSVRDLRAFFGQGTRLTVV.

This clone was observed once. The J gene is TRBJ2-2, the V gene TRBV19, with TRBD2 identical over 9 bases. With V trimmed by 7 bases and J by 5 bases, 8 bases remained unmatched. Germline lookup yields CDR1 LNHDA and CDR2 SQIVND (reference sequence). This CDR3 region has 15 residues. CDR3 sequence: CASMGSGGQTGELFF. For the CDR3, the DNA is TGTGCCAGTATGGGTAGCGGGGGCCAAACCGGGGAGCTGTTTTTT.

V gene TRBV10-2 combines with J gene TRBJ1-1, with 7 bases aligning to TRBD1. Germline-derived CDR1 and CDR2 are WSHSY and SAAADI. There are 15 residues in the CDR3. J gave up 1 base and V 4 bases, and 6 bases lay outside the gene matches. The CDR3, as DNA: TGCGCCAGCAGTGTTGAAGGGGGCAGGAACACTGAAGCTTTCTTT. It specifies CASSVEGGRNTEAFF.

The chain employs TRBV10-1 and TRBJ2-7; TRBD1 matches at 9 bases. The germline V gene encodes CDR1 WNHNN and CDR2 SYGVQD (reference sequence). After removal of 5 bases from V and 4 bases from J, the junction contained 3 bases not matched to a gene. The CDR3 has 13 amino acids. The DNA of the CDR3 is TGCGCCAGCAGTACGACAGGGGGATACGAGCAGTACTTC. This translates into CASSTTGGYEQYF.

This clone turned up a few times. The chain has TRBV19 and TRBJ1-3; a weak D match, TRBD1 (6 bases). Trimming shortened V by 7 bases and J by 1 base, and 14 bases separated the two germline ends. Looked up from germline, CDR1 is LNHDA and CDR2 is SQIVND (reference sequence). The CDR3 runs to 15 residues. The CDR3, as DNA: TGTGCCAGTACCCGGACAAGGGGGTCTGGAAACACCATATATTTT. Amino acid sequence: CASTRTRGSGNTIYF.

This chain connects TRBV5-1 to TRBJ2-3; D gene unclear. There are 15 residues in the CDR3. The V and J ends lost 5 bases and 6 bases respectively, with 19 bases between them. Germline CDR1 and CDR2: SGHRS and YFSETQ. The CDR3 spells CASSVQWSQMDTQYF. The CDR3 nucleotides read TGCGCCAGCAGTGTCCAGTGGTCTCAGATGGATACGCAGTATTTT.

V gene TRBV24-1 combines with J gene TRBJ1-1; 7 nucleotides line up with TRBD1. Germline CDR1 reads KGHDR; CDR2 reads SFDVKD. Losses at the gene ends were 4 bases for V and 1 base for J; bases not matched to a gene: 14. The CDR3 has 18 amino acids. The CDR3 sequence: CATSELSWPRQGNTEAFF. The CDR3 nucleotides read TGTGCCACCAGTGAACTTTCTTGGCCGAGACAGGGGAACACTGAAGCTTTCTTT.

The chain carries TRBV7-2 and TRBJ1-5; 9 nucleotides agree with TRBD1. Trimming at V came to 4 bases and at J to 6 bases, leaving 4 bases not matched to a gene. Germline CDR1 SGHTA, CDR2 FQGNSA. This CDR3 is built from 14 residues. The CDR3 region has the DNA TGTGCCAGCAGCTGGGGACAGGGTGGTCAGCCCCAGCATTTT. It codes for CASSWGQGGQPQHF.

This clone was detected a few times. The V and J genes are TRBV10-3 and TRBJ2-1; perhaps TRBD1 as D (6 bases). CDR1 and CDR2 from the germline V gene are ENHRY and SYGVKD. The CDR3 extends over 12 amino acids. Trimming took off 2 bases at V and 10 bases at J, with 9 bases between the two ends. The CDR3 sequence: CAISEPGQEQFF. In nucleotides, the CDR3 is TGTGCCATCAGTGAGCCCGGACAGGAGCAGTTCTTC.

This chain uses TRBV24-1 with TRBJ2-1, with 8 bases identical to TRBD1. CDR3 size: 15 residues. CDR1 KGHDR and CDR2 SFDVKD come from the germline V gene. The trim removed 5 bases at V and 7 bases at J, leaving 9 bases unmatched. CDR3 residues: CATSASGQGWNEQFF. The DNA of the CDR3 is TGTGCCACCAGTGCCAGCGGACAGGGTTGGAATGAGCAGTTCTTC.

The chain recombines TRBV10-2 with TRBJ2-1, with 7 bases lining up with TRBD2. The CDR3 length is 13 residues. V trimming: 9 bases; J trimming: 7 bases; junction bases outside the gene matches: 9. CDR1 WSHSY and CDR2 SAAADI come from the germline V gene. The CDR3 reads CASRAGPNNEQFF. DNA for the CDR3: TGCGCCAGTAGAGCGGGGCCTAATAATGAGCAGTTCTTC.

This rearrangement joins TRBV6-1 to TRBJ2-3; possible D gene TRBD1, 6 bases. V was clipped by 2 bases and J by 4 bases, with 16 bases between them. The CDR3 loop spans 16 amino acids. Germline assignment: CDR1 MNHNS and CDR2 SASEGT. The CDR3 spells CASSEMGQGIADTQYF. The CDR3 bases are TGTGCCAGCAGTGAAATGGGGCAGGGGATCGCAGATACGCAGTATTTT.

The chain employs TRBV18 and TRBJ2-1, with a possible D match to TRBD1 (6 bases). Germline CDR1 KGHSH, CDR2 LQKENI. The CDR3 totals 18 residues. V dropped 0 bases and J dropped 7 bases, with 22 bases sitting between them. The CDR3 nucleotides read TGTGCCAGCTCACCACCGACAGGTGGATTGAGGGTCCCAAATGAGCAGTTCTTC. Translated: CASSPPTGGLRVPNEQFF.

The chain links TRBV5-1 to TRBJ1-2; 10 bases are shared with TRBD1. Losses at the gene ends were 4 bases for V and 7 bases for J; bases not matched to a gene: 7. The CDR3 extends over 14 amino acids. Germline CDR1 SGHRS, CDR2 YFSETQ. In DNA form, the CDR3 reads TGCGCCAGCAGCACTGGACAGGGGGAAGGTGGCTACACCTTC. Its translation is CASSTGQGEGGYTF. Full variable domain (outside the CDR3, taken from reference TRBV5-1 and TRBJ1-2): KAGVTQTPRYLIKTRGQQVTLSCSPISGHRSVSWYQQTPGQGLQFLFEYFSETQRNKGNFPGRFSGRQFSNSRSEMNVSTLELGDSALYLCASSTGQGEGGYTFGSGTRLTVV.

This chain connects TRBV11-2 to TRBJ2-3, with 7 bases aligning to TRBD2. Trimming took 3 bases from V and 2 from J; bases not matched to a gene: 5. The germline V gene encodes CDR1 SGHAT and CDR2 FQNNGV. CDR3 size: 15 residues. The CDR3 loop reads CASSLGLPNTDTQYF. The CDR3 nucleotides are TGTGCCAGCAGCTTGGGACTACCTAACACAGATACGCAGTATTTT.

The CDR3 sequence is CASSLEGQGEAFF. For the CDR3, the DNA is TGCGCCAGCAGCTTGGAAGGCCAGGGTGAAGCTTTCTTT. V usage is TRBV5-1 and J usage is TRBJ1-1; TRBD1 might be the D (5 bases). The CDR3 totals 13 residues. The V end was cut by 0 bases, the J end by 7 bases, with 10 bases between. Germline V gives CDR1 SGHRS, CDR2 YFSETQ.

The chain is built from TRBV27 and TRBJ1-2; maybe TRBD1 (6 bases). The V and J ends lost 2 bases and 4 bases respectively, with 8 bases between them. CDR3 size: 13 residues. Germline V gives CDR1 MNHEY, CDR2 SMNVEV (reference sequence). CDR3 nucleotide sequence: TGTGCCAGCAGTTTACAGGGGTCCTATGGCTACACCTTC. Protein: CASSLQGSYGYTF.

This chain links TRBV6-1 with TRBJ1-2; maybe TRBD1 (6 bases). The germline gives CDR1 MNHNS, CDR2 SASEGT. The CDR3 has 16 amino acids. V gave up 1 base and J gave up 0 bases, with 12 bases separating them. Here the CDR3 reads CASSEGLQGANYGYTF. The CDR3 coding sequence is TGTGCCAGCAGTGAAGGGTTACAGGGCGCTAACTATGGCTACACCTTC.

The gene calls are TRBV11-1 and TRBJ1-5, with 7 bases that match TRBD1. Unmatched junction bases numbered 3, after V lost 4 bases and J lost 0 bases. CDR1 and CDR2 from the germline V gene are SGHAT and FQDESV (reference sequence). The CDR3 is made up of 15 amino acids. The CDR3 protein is CASSSRQGSNQPQHF. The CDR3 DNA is TGTGCCAGCAGCTCGCGACAGGGTAGCAATCAGCCCCAGCATTTT.

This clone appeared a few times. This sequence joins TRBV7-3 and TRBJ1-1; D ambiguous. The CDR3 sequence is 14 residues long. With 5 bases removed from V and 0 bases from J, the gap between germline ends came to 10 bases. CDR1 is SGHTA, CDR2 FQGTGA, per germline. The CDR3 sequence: CASSPTPVNTEAFF. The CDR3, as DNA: TGTGCCAGCAGCCCAACCCCGGTGAACACTGAAGCTTTCTTT.

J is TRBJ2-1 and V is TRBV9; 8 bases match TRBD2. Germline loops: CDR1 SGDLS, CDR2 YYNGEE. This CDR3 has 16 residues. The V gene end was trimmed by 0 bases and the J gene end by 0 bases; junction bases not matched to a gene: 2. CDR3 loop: CASSVGSGSSYNEQFF. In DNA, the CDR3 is TGTGCCAGCAGCGTAGGAAGCGGGAGCTCCTACAATGAGCAGTTCTTC.

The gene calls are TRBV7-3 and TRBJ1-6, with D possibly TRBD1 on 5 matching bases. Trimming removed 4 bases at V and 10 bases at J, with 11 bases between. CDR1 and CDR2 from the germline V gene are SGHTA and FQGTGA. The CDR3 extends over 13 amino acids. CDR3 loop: CASSSGTGSPLHF. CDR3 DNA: TGTGCCAGCAGCTCGGGGACTGGGTCACCCCTCCACTTT.

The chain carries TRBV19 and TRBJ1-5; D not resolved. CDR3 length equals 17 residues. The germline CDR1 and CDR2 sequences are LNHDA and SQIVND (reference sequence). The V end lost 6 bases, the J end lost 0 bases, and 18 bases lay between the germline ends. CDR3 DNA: TGTGCCAGTAGCCATAGCACGCGGCTTTATAGCAATCAGCCCCAGCATTTT. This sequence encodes CASSHSTRLYSNQPQHF.

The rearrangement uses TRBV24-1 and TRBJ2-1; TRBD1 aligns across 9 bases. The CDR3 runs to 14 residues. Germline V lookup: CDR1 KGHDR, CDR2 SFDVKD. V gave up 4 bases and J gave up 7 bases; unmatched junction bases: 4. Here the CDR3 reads CATSDYGTGNEQFF. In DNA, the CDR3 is TGTGCCACCAGTGACTACGGGACAGGGAATGAGCAGTTCTTC.

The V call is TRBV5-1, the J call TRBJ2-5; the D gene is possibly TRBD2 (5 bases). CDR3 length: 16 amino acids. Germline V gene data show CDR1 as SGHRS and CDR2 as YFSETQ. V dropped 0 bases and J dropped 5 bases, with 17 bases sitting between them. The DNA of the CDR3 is TGCGCCAGCAGCTTGGCCGCCGATTCGGGGAGCGAGACCCAGTACTTC. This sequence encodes CASSLAADSGSETQYF. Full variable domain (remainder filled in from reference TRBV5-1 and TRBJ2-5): KAGVTQTPRYLIKTRGQQVTLSCSPISGHRSVSWYQQTPGQGLQFLFEYFSETQRNKGNFPGRFSGRQFSNSRSEMNVSTLELGDSALYLCASSLAADSGSETQYFGPGTRLLVL.

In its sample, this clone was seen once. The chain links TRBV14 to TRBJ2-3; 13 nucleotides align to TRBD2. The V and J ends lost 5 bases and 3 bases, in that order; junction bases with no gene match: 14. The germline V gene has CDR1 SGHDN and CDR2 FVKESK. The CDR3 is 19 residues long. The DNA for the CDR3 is TGTGCCAGCAGCAACACCGGGACTAGCGGGGCTACAGTTACAGATACGCAGTATTTT. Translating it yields CASSNTGTSGATVTDTQYF.

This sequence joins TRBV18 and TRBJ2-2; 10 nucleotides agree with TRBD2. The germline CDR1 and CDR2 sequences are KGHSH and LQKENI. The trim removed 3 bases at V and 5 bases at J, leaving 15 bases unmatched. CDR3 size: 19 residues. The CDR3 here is CASSPLLLAGVLTTGELFF. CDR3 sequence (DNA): TGTGCCAGCTCACCCCTCCTTCTAGCGGGGGTACTAACGACCGGGGAGCTGTTTTTT.

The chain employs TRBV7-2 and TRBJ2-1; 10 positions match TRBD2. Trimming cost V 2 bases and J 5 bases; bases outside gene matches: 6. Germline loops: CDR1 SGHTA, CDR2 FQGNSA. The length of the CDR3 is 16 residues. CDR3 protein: CASSLIAGGRNNEQFF. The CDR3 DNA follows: TGTGCCAGCAGCTTAATAGCGGGGGGCCGTAACAATGAGCAGTTCTTC.

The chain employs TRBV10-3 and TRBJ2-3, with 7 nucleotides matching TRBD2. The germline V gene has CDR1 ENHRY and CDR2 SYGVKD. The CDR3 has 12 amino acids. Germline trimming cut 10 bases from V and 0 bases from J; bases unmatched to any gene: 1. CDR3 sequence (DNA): TGTGCCACCGGGGGGAGCACAGATACGCAGTATTTT. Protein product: CATGGSTDTQYF.